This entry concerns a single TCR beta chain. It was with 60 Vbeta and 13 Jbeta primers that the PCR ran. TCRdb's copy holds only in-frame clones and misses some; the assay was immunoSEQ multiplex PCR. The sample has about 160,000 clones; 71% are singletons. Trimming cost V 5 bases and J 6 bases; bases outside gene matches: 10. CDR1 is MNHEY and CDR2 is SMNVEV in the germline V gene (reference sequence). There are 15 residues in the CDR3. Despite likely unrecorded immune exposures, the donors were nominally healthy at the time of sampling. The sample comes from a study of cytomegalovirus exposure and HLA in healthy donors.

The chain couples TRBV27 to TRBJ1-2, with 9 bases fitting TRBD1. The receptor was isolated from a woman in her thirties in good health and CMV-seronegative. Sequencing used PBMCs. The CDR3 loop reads CASSTTGRQGDGYTF. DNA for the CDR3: TGTGCCAGCAGTACCACCGGGCGACAGGGGGATGGCTACACCTTC.